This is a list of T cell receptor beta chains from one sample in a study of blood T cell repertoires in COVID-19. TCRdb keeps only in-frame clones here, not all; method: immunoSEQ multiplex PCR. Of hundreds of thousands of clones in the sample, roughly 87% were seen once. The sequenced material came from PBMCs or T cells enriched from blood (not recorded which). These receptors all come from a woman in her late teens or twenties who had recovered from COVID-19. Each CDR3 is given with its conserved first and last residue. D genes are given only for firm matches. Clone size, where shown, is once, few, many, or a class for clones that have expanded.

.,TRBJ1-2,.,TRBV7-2,CASFDGGGYTF,TGTGCCAGCTTCGACGGGGGAGGCTACACCTTC
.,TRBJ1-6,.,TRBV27,CASSLSVGPNSPLHF,TGTGCCAGCAGTTTATCGGTGGGGCCTAATTCACCCCTCCACTTT
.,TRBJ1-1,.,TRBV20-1,CSASYGVDTEAFF,TGCAGTGCTAGTTACGGGGTTGACACTGAAGCTTTCTTT
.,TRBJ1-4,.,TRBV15,CATSFLEYAANEKLFF,TGTGCCACCAGCTTTCTAGAATACGCGGCTAATGAAAAACTGTTTTTT
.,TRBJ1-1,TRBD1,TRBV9,CASSVEPGQDTEAFF,TGTGCCAGCAGCGTGGAACCGGGACAGGACACTGAAGCTTTCTTT
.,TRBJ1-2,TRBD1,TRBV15,CATSRGTGGYGYTF,TGTGCCACCAGCAGGGGGACAGGGGGCTATGGCTACACCTTC
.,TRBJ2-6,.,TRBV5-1,CASSWALSGANVLTF,TGCGCCAGCAGCTGGGCCCTCTCTGGGGCCAACGTCCTGACTTTC
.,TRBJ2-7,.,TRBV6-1,CASSEQGAPTYEQYF,TGTGCCAGCAGTGAACAGGGCGCCCCTACCTACGAGCAGTACTTC
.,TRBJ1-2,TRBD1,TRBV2,CASSGDRSNYGYTF,TGTGCCAGCAGCGGGGACAGGTCTAACTATGGCTACACCTTC
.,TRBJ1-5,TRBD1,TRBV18,CASSPKGQGNQPQHF,TGTGCCAGCTCACCGAAGGGACAGGGCAATCAGCCCCAGCATTTT
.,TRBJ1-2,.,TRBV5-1,CASSLGARPYDYGYTF,TGCGCCAGCAGCTTGGGGGCCAGACCGTACGACTATGGCTACACCTTC
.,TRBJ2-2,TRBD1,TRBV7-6,CASSPRDRESGELFF,TGTGCCAGCAGCCCCCGGGACAGGGAGTCGGGGGAGCTGTTTTTT
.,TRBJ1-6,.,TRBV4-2,CASSHDLGRNSPLHF,TGTGCCAGCAGCCATGACCTGGGGCGTAATTCACCCCTCCACTTT
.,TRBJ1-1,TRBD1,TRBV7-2,CASNDRGNAEAFF,TGTGCCAGCAACGACAGGGGAAACGCTGAAGCTTTCTTT
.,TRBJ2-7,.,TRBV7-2,CASSLLQAYEQYF,TGTGCCAGCAGCTTATTGCAGGCCTACGAGCAGTACTTC
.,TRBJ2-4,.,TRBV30,CAWSPSQGNIQYF,TGTGCCTGGAGCCCATCCCAGGGGAACATTCAGTACTTC
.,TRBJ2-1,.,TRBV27,CASGESSGVNEQFF,TGTGCCAGCGGAGAAAGTTCCGGGGTCAATGAGCAGTTCTTC
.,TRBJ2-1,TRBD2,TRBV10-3,CAIDTSGPTRYNEQFF,TGTGCCATCGATACTAGCGGGCCTACCAGATACAATGAGCAGTTCTTC
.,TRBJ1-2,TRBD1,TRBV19,CASQVGGALDGYTF,TGTGCCAGTCAAGTAGGGGGCGCGTTAGATGGCTACACCTTC
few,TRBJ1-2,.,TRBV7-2,CASSLARGSYGYTF,TGTGCCAGCAGCTTAGCAAGGGGTAGCTATGGCTACACCTTC